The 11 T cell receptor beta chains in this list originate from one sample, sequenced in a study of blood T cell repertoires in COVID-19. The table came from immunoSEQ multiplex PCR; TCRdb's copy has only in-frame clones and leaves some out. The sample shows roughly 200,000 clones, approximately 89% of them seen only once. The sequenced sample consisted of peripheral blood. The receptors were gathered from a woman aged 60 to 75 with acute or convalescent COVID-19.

The CDR3 DNA reads TGTGCCAGCAGGTTCGGGACAGCCAGCACAGATACGCAGTATTTT. It yields the protein CASRFGTASTDTQYF. V is TRBV2 and J is TRBJ2-3, with 7 bases fitting TRBD1. Germline V CDR1 and CDR2: SNHLY, FYNNEI. The CDR3 is 15 amino acids. Losses at the gene ends were 6 bases for V and 0 bases for J; bases not matched to a gene: 6.

CDR3 DNA sequence: TGTGCCAGTAGTCAACAGGCAACTAATGAAAAACTGTTTTTT. This translates into CASSQQATNEKLFF. The V call is TRBV19, the J call TRBJ1-4; possibly TRBD1 for D (5 bases). The CDR3 has 14 residues. In germline, CDR1 is LNHDA, CDR2 SQIVND (reference sequence). The V end was cut by 5 bases, the J end by 0 bases, with 7 bases between.

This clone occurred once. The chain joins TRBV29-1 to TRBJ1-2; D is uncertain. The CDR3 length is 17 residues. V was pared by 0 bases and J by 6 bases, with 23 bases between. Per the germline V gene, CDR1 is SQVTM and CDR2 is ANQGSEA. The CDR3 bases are TGCAGCGTTGAAGATCTTCAGGCGAACAGCAGATCGGATGGCTACACCTTC. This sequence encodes CSVEDLQANSRSDGYTF. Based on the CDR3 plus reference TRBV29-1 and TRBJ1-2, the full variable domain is SAVISQKPSRDICQRGTSLTIQCQVDSQVTMMFWYRQQPGQSLTLIATANQGSEATYESGFVIDKFPISRPNLTFSTLTVSNMSPEDSSIYLCSVEDLQANSRSDGYTFGSGTRLTVV.

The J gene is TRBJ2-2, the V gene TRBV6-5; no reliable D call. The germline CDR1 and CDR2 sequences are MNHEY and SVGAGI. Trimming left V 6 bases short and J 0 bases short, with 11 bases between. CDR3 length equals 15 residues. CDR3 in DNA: TGTGCCAGCAGAAAAGACGGGTCGAACACCGGGGAGCTGTTTTTT. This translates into CASRKDGSNTGELFF.

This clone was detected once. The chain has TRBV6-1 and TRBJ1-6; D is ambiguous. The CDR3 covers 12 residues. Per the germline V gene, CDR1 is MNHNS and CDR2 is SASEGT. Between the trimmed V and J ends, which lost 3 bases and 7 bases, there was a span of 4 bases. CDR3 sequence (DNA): TGTGCCAGCAGTGACAGAAATTCACCCCTCCACTTT. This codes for CASSDRNSPLHF.

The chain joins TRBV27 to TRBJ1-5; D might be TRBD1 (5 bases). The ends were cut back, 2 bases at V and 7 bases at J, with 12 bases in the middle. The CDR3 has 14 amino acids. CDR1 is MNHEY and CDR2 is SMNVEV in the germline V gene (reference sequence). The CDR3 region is CASSLNRGWQPQHF. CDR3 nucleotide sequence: TGTGCCAGCAGTTTAAATAGGGGTTGGCAGCCCCAGCATTTT.

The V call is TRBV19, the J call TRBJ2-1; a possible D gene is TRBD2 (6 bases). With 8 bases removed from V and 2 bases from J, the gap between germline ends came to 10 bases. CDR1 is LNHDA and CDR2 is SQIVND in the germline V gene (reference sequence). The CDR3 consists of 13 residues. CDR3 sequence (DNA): TGTGCCAGTCGGGACTCCGCCTACAATGAGCAGTTCTTC. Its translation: CASRDSAYNEQFF.

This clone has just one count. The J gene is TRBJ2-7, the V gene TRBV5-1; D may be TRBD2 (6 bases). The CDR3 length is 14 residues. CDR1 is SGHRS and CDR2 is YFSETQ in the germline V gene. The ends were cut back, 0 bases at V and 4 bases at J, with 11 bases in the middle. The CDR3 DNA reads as TGCGCCAGCAGCTTGGAGGGTAGCGGATACGAGCAGTACGTC. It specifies CASSLEGSGYEQYV.

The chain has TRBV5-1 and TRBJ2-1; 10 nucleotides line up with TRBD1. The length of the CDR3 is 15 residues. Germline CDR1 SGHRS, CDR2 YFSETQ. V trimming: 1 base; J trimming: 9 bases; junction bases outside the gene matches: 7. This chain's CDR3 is CASSLKGTGAFEQFF. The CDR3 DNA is TGCGCCAGCAGCTTGAAAGGGACAGGGGCTTTTGAGCAGTTCTTC.

DNA of the CDR3: TGTGCCAGCAGTGATCCCTCGTCGGGGGGCTACACCTTC. This encodes CASSDPSSGGYTF. The genes are TRBV2 and TRBJ1-2; D call uncertain. In germline, CDR1 is SNHLY, CDR2 FYNNEI. The CDR3 length is 13 residues. V was pared by 3 bases and J by 8 bases, with 13 bases between.

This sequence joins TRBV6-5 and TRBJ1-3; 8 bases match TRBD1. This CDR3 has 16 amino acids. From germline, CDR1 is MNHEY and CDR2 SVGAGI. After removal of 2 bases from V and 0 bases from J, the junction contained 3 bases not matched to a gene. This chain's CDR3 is CASSYRQGLSGNTIYF. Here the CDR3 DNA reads TGTGCCAGCAGTTACCGACAGGGGCTCTCTGGAAACACCATATATTTT.